This TCR beta chain was sequenced during a study of T cell responses to AZD1222 COVID-19 vaccine (dated by TCRdb to the early 2020s). Context from the whole study: A total of 233 trial participants underwent TCR sequencing, of whom under 220 had received two doses of AZD1222 and some 25 had received two doses of the MenACWY control vaccine. Trial participants were enrolled by age into 18-55, 56-69 and 70-plus year subgroups, with around 150, 28 and 57 TCR-sequenced participants respectively.

In regard to this clone: Its specific antigen is unknown. The input lacks base qualities; no much larger clone sits a single base away.

The time point label for this specimen denotes: about 28 days (+/-7) after the second vaccine dose. AZD1222 recipients given second doses at about 4 weeks or at about 12 weeks were pooled, since spike-specific TCR depth and breadth were not found to differ between the two schedules. The vaccinee samples were drawn from two UK trials, COV001 and COV002, one of which was a single-blind randomized controlled phase 2/3 trial testing AZD1222 (ChAdOx1 nCoV-19) in healthy adults. For TCRbeta chain sequencing, PBMC samples were collected from trial participants at day 0 and at day 28 after the second dose. At the junction V is shortened by 2 bases and J by 8 bases, with 10 bases in between. Looking up the germline V gene (reference sequence) yields CDR1 MNHEY and CDR2 SMNVEV. The CDR3 holds 13 amino acids from the cysteine to the phenylalanine. Of all the DNA, just the CDR3 is kept, 39 bases in frame from base 1.

What the authors observed across the whole study: The vaccine-associated CD4 TCRs covered the entire spike protein, and the dominant responses fell in regions 160-218 and 743-854. In the small 56-69-year group, the increase in depth fell short of significance, most likely because of low power. After two AZD1222 doses, both the breadth and the depth of spike-specific TCRs were significantly higher than at day 0 and than in MenACWY recipients. Participants were mostly white British, with more females than males. The authors suggested clonal diversity may have been underestimated. Conclusions about previously exposed vaccinees are limited because only six or seven AZD1222 recipients were SARS-CoV-2 seropositive at baseline. Because no samples from the day 14 peak response were available, repertoires could be characterized only after the peak T cell response. Nearly half of unique spike-specific TCRs reportedly recognized epitopes outside regions mutated in the B.1.351 and B.1.1.7 variants.

The CDR3 regions of human TCRbeta chains were analyzed by immunosequencing. In the paper's pipeline: Repertoire TCRs were checked for matches against a reference library of SARS-CoV-2-specific TCRs that had been generated using the MIRA antigen-specificity platform. Breadth meant the fraction of unique TCRs that were SARS-CoV-2-associated, whereas depth meant the fraction of total T cells that were SARS-CoV-2-associated. Using the MIRA data, each spike-specific TCR was assigned both to the spike region to which the TCR was reactive and to a CD4 or CD8 class. Log10-transformed breadth and depth values were compared by one-way ANOVA with Sidak's multiple comparisons tests. The immuneACCESS repertoire file appears here via TCRdb, limited to in-frame rearrangements. These files lack a portion of the clones; in checked studies, under half of the deficit traces to unresolved V genes, and the cause of the others is not known. For V, J and clone size, that table is used; D and trimming come from the DNA. The sample includes roughly 150,000 clones, with 85% to 95% observed a single time. The ten largest make up roughly 7% of the sample.

This clonotype was obtained from an adult who received the AZD1222 COVID-19 vaccine. The input for sequencing was peripheral blood, taken 28 days after the second AZD1222 dose. The rearranged chain carries TRBV27 and TRBJ2-1, with TRBD2 perhaps the D gene, on 6 matching bases. This receptor carries the CDR3 CASSLGGADEQFF. The nucleotide sequence reads TGTGCCAGCAGTTTAGGAGGGGCTGATGAGCAGTTCTTC.